This TCR beta chain was captured by sequencing in a study of blood T cell repertoires in COVID-19. About the research overall: Samples came from the United States, Italy and Spain, spanning acute and convalescent COVID-19. From T cells, B-cell-depleted T cells, or PBMCs came the material, which was cDNA or gDNA.

How the authors handled the data: Estimation of nucleated cell counts was performed using reference gene primer amplification. Profiling relied on immunoSEQ multiplex PCR, and the TCRdb table lists in-frame clones only, not all of them. V, J and clone size are those of that table, while D and trimming were read from the DNA. In the table there are under 250,000 clones, around 83% of which are singletons. V was clipped by 4 bases and J by 0 bases, with 13 bases between them. The germline V gene has CDR1 MNHEY and CDR2 SVGEGT. This CDR3 has 17 amino acids. The sequence was collected from a man in his forties with active or convalescent COVID-19. The V and J genes are TRBV6-2 or TRBV6-3 and TRBJ1-6; D possibly corresponds to TRBD1 (5 bases). Sequences were obtained from peripheral blood. In nucleotides, the CDR3 is TGTGCCAGCAGTTCATTACAGGAGAGCTCCTATAATTCACCCCTCCACTTT. Translated: CASSSLQESSYNSPLHF.